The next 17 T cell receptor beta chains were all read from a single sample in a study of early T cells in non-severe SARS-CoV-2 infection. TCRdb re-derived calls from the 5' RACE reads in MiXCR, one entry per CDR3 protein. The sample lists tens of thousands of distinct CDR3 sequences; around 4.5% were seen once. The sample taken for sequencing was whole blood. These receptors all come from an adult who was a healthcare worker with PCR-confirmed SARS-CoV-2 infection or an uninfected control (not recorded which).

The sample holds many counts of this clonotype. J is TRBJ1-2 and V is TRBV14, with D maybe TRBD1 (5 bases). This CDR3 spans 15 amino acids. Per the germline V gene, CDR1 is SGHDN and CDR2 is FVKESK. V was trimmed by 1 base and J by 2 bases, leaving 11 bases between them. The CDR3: CASSQATGRNYGYTF. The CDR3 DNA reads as TGTGCCAGCAGCCAAGCAACAGGAAGGAACTATGGCTACACCTTC.

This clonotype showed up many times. The DNA for the CDR3 is TGCAGCGTACTGGGACTGGACCAAGAGACCCAGTACTTC. Protein product: CSVLGLDQETQYF. V and J are TRBV29-1 and TRBJ2-5, with D tentatively TRBD2 (6 bases). V lost 6 bases, J lost 0 bases, and 11 bases lay in between. The CDR3 sequence is 13 residues long. The germline V gene has CDR1 SQVTM and CDR2 ANQGSEA.

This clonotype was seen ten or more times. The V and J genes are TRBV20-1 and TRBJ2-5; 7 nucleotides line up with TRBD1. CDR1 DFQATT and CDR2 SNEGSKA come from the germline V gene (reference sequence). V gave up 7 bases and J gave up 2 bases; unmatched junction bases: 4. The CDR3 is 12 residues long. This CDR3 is CSVNRGQETQYF. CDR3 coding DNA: TGCAGTGTCAACAGGGGACAAGAGACCCAGTACTTC.

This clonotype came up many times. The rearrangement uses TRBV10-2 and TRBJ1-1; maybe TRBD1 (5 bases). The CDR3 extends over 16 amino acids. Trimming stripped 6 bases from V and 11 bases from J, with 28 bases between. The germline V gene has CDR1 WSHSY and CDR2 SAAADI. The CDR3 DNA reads TGCGCCAGCAGCACCCACGAAAGCCGGGAGGACATCCGCGCTTTCTTT. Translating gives CASSTHESREDIRAFF.

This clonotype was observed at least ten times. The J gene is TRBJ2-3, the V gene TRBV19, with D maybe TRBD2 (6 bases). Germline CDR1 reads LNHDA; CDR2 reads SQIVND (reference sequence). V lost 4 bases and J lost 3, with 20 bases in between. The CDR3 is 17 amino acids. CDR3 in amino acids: CASSRRGLSERTDTQYF. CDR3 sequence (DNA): TGTGCCAGTAGTAGAAGGGGACTCTCTGAGCGTACAGATACGCAGTATTTT.

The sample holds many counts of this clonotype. The CDR3 spells CSASSVGVGSYEQYF. CDR3 sequence (DNA): TGCAGTGCTAGTAGTGTGGGTGTGGGATCCTACGAGCAGTACTTC. The chain uses TRBV20-1 and TRBJ2-7; D unresolved. CDR3 length equals 15 residues. Trimming removed 3 bases from V and 1 base from J, with 16 bases in between. Germline CDR1 and CDR2: DFQATT and SNEGSKA (reference sequence).

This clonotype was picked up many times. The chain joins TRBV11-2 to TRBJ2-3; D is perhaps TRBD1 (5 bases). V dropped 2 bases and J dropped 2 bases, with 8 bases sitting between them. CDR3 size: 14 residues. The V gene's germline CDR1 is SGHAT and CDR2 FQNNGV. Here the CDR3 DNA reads TGTGCCAGCAGCTTACACAGGAACACAGATACGCAGTATTTT. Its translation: CASSLHRNTDTQYF.

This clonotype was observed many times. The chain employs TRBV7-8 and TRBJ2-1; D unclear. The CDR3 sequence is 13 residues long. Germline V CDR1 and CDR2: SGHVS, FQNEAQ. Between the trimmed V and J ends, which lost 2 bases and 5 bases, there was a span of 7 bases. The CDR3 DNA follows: TGTGCCAGCAGCTTATCCCGAAACAATGAGCAGTTCTTC. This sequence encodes CASSLSRNNEQFF.

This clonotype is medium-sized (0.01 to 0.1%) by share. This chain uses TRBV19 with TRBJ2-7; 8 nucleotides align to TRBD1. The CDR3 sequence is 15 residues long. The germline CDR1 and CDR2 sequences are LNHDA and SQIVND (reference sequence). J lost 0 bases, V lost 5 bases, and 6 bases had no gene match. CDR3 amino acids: CASSQGARSSYEQYF. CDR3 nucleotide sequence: TGTGCCAGTAGTCAGGGGGCGAGGAGCTCCTACGAGCAGTACTTC.

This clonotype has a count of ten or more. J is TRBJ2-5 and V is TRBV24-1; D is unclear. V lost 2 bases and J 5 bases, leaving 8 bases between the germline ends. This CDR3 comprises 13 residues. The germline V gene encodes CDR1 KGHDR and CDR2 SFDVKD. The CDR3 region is CATSDSSRETQYF. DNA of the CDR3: TGTGCCACCAGTGATTCCTCCCGGGAGACCCAGTACTTC.

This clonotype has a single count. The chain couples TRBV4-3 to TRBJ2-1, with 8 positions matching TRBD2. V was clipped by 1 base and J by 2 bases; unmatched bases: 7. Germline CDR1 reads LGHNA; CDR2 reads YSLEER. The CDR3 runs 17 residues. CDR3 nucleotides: TGCGCCAGCAGCCAAGCCCCCCCCGGGGGGGCCTACAATGAGCAGTTCTTC. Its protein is CASSQAPPGGAYNEQFF.

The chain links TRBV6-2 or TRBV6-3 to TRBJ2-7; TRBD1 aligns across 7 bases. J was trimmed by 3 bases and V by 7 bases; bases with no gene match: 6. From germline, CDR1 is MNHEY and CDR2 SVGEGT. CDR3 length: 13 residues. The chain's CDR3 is CASTQGQDYEQYF. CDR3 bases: TGTGCCAGCACCCAAGGACAGGACTACGAGCAGTACTTC.

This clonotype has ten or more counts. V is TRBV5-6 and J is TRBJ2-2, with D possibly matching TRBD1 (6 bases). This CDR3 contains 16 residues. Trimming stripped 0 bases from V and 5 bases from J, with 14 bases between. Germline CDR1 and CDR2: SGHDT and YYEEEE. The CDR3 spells CASSLAEQGATGELFF. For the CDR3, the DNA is TGTGCCAGCAGCTTGGCCGAACAGGGAGCTACCGGGGAGCTGTTTTTT.

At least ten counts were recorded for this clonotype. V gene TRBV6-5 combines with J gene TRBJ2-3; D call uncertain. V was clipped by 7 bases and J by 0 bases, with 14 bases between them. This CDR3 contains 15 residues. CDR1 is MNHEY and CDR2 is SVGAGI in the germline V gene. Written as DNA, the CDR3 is TGTGCCAGCACCACCTCACATTCTAGCACAGATACGCAGTATTTT. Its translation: CASTTSHSSTDTQYF.

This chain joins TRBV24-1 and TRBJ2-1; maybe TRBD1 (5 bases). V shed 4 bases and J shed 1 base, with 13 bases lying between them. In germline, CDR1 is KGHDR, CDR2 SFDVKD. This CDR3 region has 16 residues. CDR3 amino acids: CATSDQGARSYNEQFF. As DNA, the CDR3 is TGTGCCACCAGTGACCAAGGGGCGCGGTCCTACAATGAGCAGTTCTTC.

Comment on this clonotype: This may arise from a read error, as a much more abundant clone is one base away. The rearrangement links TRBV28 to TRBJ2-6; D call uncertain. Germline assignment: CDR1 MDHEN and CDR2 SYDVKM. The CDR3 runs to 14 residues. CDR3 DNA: TGTGCCTGCAGTTTACCCGCTGGGGCCAACGTCCTGACTTTC. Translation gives CACSLPAGANVLTF.

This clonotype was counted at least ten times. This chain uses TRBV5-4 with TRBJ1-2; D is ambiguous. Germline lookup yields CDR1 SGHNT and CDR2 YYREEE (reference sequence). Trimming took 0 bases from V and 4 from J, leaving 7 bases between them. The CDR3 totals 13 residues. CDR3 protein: CASSLGGSYGYTF. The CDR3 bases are TGTGCCAGCAGCTTGGGCGGATCCTATGGCTACACCTTC.